This TCR beta chain came from a study of T cells in Graves' hyperthyroidism and ophthalmopathy. Remarks on this clonotype: This could be a read error, since a much larger clone is one nucleotide away.

The CDR3 loop spans 13 amino acids. Germline V lookup: CDR1 SGHRS, CDR2 YFSETQ. What was amplified from RNA transcripts were TCR beta CDR3 regions. When the TCR CDR3 underwent first-round RT-PCR, the HTBI primer set was used. TCRdb analysed the multiplex PCR reads with MiXCR anew, one entry per CDR3 protein. The table lists fewer than 750,000 distinct CDR3 sequences, around 42% of them singletons, with about 8.3% in the top ten. This chain links TRBV5-1 with TRBJ1-1; possible D gene TRBD1, 5 bases. This TCR was recovered from a woman under 30 with Graves' hyperthyroidism. Input material: peripheral blood or thyroid tissue (not recorded which). The CDR3 coding sequence is TGCGCCAGCAGCCCTAACTTGGACACTGGAGCTTTCTTT. This gives the protein CASSPNLDTGAFF.